This TCR beta chain is drawn from a study of T cells in Graves' hyperthyroidism and ophthalmopathy (dated by TCRdb to between 2018 and 2020). Context from the whole study: Peripheral blood was sampled at the time of initial diagnosis, prior to any treatment. The paper reports TCR Vbeta CDR3 sequencing of more than 120 peripheral blood samples: approximately 41 ophthalmopathy, 70 to 85 hyperthyroidism and approximately 17 progressor patients. The 95 to 100 discovery patients were randomly divided into training and test sets at a 7:3 ratio. Following sampling, methimazole starting at 30 mg daily was given to hyperthyroidism patients, and high-dose intravenous methylprednisolone was given to ophthalmopathy patients. Prospective prediction of ophthalmopathy was tested in an independent validation cohort of fewer than 20 hyperthyroidism patients and 17 patients who later progressed to ophthalmopathy. In about 6 Graves' hyperthyroidism patients, the study also compared T-cell repertoires from thyroid tissue with T-cell repertoires from blood. A discovery cohort of fewer than 110 patients, fewer than 50 with Graves' ophthalmopathy and about 60 with stable Graves' hyperthyroidism, was used to find distinguishing TCR V-J signatures.

Amplification of TCR beta CDR3 regions was carried out from RNA transcripts. The TCR CDR3 was subjected to a first round of RT-PCR using the HTBI primer set and the Qiagen OneStep RT-PCR kit. Libraries were constructed in a second round of multiplex PCR, after which size selection and purification were carried out. Sequencing of the libraries was done on an Illumina HiSeq2000 using paired-end 100 bp reads. The study's own analysis went as follows. SOAPnuke was used to process the raw data, removing reads that contained adapters or uncalled bases, had a mean Phred below 15, or lacked an exact match to the constant primer or identifier. COPE v1.2.5 was used to merge high-quality paired reads, and clonotypes were defined as unique nucleotide sequences. Clonotypes were aligned to IMGT TRBV, TRBD and TRBJ reference segments using MiTCR v1.1. Analysis was restricted to V-J combinations with a frequency above 0.0001, which covered 98% to 99.2% of repertoires. The TCS score was defined as F50 (clonal expansion) divided by E x V (chaos), with BLOSUM62-based TCRdist calculated between CDR3 peptides within each V-J. Welch's t-statistics and random forest reduced approximately 520 V-J features to some 14, which were used in a naive Bayes classifier (R e1071). The raw public data were reprocessed by TCRdb itself: fastp quality trimming at Q25, MiXCR clonotype calling, in-frame beta chains only. Every CDR3 protein is listed once, alongside the most common genes and DNA of its rows. The V and J calls, along with clone size, are taken from TCRdb and not from the paper's own processing. For this sample there are 400,000 or so distinct CDR3 sequences; roughly 15% appear just once. The ten largest clones represent about 19% of the sample.

V drops 3 bases and J drops 9 bases, leaving 13 bases in between. CDR1 and CDR2 (SQVTM, ANQGSEA) derive from the germline V gene. The CDR3 contains 12 residues, cysteine and phenylalanine counted. Only CDR3 DNA is held: 36 bases, read in frame from base 1. This clonotype was seen many times. Which antigen it targets is not known. There are no base qualities to consult, and no much larger clone falls within one base. The study at large found these results: A 13 V-J signature model separated ophthalmopathy from stable hyperthyroidism, with 87.88% sensitivity and roughly 84% specificity in cross-validation and 80%/75% in testing. No statistical method was used to fix the sample size in advance, and group allocation was not hidden from the investigators. During validation, the model predicted progression to ophthalmopathy a median of approximately 7 months ahead of onset, with around 71% sensitivity and around 72% specificity. Most expanded thyroid clonotypes (frequency above 0.001) were also detected in blood, suggesting blood repertoires may reflect thyroid immune responses.

Ophthalmopathy patients had moderately to severely active disease, with a Clinical Activity Score of 3 or more, a NOSPECS grade of 4 or more, and a disease duration of less than 3 months. Exclusion was applied to patients with uncontrolled infections, other autoimmune diseases, pregnancy or lactation. Clinical symptoms, serum thyroxine and TRAb, thyroid ultrasound, and orbital computed tomography formed the basis for the diagnoses. Ficoll-Paque density gradient centrifugation was used to isolate PBMCs from around 10 ml of fresh peripheral blood. Total RNA was extracted with Trizol reagent, and quality was checked on an Agilent 2100 Bioanalyzer.

The rearranged chain carries TRBV29-1 and TRBJ2-3; possibly the D gene is TRBD2, per 6 matching bases. The sample was blood. The receptor's source is a woman aged 30 to 39 with Graves' ophthalmopathy. The sequenced DNA: TGCAGCGTTGATCGAGCAGGGAGGACGCAGTATTTT. This is translated as CSVDRAGRTQYF.